This T cell receptor beta chain stems from a study of T cell repertoires in ileal Crohn's disease. General study points: Clonal expansions were more frequent in active smokers than non-smokers at surgery. Every patient over 26.8% clonality showed endoscopic recurrence.

Concerning this clone: Its antigen is not known.

Only in-frame clones appear in the TCRdb table, and some are missing; sequencing was by immunoSEQ multiplex PCR. The data hold approximately 18,000 clones, with less than 65% observed a single time. The CDR3 sequence is 13 residues long. Trimming removed 2 bases from V and 8 bases from J, with 12 bases in between. CDR1 is SGHVS, CDR2 FQNEAQ, per germline. Eligibility required adulthood, ileal or ileocolonic Crohn's disease and indicated ileocolonic resection. What was sequenced was ileal tissue. J is TRBJ1-2 and V is TRBV7-8; no firm D call. The TCR sequence derives from an adult with Crohn's disease. As DNA, the CDR3 is TGTGCCAGCAGCTTATTTAGGGAGAGGGGCTACACCTTC. Protein sequence: CASSLFRERGYTF.